The 27 T cell receptor beta chains below all came from one sample that was sequenced in a study of vaccination and CD4 T cells after COVID-19. The antigens these receptors bind are not known. Sequenced with the Oncomine TCR Beta short-read assay was DNA taken from cultured CD4+ T cells. TCRdb re-called the PCR reads with MiXCR, one entry per CDR3 protein. Of about 7,100 distinct CDR3 sequences listed, about 66% were seen once; the top ten hold about 24%. Treatment of the sample: roughly 10-day PBMC culture with coronavirus spike peptide pools or control peptides (ViraFEST assay). Sequencing used CD4+ T cells from blood, cultured in vitro. Receptors originate from a human donor who had recovered from COVID-19.

The CDR3 nucleotides read TGTGCCACCAGCAACGGACTAGCAAGCACAGATACGCAGTATTTT. It specifies CATSNGLASTDTQYF. The chain employs TRBV15 and TRBJ2-3; the match to TRBD2 covers 8 bases. The J segment lost 0 bases and the V segment lost 4 bases, leaving 3 bases of the junction unmatched. The length of the CDR3 is 15 residues. Germline V gives CDR1 LNHNV, CDR2 YYDKDF (reference sequence). Full variable domain (outside the CDR3, taken from reference TRBV15 and TRBJ2-3): DAMVIQNPRYQVTQFGKPVTLSCSQTLNHNVMYWYQQKSSQAPKLLFHYYDKDFNNEADTPDNFQSRRPNTSFCFLDIRSPGLGDTAMYLCATSNGLASTDTQYFGPGTRLTVL.

This chain connects TRBV7-3 to TRBJ2-1; TRBD2 matches at 8 bases. J gave up 8 bases and V 5 bases, and 11 bases lay outside the gene matches. There are 15 residues in the CDR3. Germline loops: CDR1 SGHTA, CDR2 FQGTGA. This CDR3 reads CASSVTGGGIYEQFF. The CDR3 bases are TGTGCCAGCAGCGTTACGGGCGGGGGGATCTATGAGCAGTTCTTC. The full variable domain, rest sourced from reference TRBV7-3 and TRBJ2-1, is GAGVSQTPSNKVTEKGKYVELRCDPISGHTALYWYRQSLGQGPEFLIYFQGTGAADDSGLPNDRFFAVRPEGSVSTLKIQRTERGDSAVYLCASSVTGGGIYEQFFGPGTRLTVL.

The sample holds a few counts of this clonotype. The chain carries TRBV6-2 or TRBV6-3 and TRBJ1-2; D remains ambiguous. CDR1 is MNHEY and CDR2 is SVGEGT in the germline V gene. V lost 2 bases to trimming and J lost 3 bases, with 7 bases between them. CDR3 size: 13 residues. CDR3 in DNA: TGTGCCAGCAGTTACGGCAACCACTATGGCTACACCTTC. This encodes CASSYGNHYGYTF.

The genes are TRBV7-8 and TRBJ2-2; D possibly corresponds to TRBD2 (7 bases). Germline-derived CDR1 and CDR2 are SGHVS and FQNEAQ. The V end was cut by 7 bases, the J end by 4 bases, with 19 bases between. The CDR3 is 16 amino acids. The CDR3 bases are TGTGCCAGCAATCCTTACCCTGGGGGGGCCACCGGGGAGCTGTTTTTT. Protein sequence: CASNPYPGGATGELFF.

The rearrangement uses TRBV20-1 and TRBJ1-3; a possible D gene is TRBD1 (6 bases). V was pared by 5 bases and J by 5 bases, with 13 bases between. The germline V gene has CDR1 DFQATT and CDR2 SNEGSKA (reference sequence). This CDR3 comprises 13 residues. CDR3 DNA: TGCAGTGCTCCCGACAGGAGGAGAAACACCATATATTTT. Translation gives CSAPDRRRNTIYF.

The V gene is TRBV7-2, the J gene TRBJ1-1; no clear D. Germline assignment: CDR1 SGHTA and CDR2 FQGNSA. The CDR3 sequence is 14 residues long. Trimming shortened V by 2 bases and J by 4 bases, and 11 bases separated the two germline ends. CDR3 DNA: TGTGCCAGCAGCTTAACAGATAGCACCACTGAAGCTTTCTTT. Translated, it gives CASSLTDSTTEAFF.

As for this clonotype: As the CDR3 is not closed by the conserved phenylalanine or tryptophan, this likely results from a read error. This rearrangement joins TRBV7-3 to TRBJ2-5; D may be TRBD1 (6 bases). Germline CDR1 SGHTA, CDR2 FQGTGA. This CDR3 has 14 amino acids. Between the trimmed V and J ends, which lost 3 bases and 1 base, there was a span of 9 bases. The CDR3 sequence is CASSLTGPQETQYS. CDR3 DNA: TGTGCCAGCAGCTTGACAGGACCCCAAGAGACCCAGTACTCC.

CDR3 DNA sequence: TGTGCCAGCTCTTGGGGGGGCCACTCCTACGAGCAGTACTTC. Protein sequence: CASSWGGHSYEQYF. The chain carries TRBV7-2 and TRBJ2-7, with D perhaps TRBD2 (7 bases). Germline CDR1 SGHTA, CDR2 FQGNSA. The ends were cut back, 8 bases at V and 0 bases at J, with 14 bases in the middle. The CDR3 is 14 amino acids.

This clonotype was recorded once. The J gene is TRBJ2-3, the V gene TRBV29-1, with 11 nucleotides matching TRBD2. The CDR3 extends over 17 amino acids. J gave up 5 bases and V 1 base, and 11 bases lay outside the gene matches. Germline V CDR1 and CDR2: SQVTM, ANQGSEA. CDR3 amino acids: CSVEGPALAGGIDTQYF. The CDR3 DNA reads as TGCAGCGTTGAAGGGCCCGCGTTAGCGGGGGGGATAGATACGCAGTATTTT.

This clonotype was recorded a few times. The V gene is TRBV20-1, the J gene TRBJ2-3; the match to TRBD1 covers 7 bases. This CDR3 contains 12 residues. Trimming at V came to 5 bases and at J to 4 bases, leaving 3 bases not matched to a gene. The germline CDR1 and CDR2 sequences are DFQATT and SNEGSKA (reference sequence). In DNA form, the CDR3 reads TGCAGTGCTGGACAGGCGGCAGATACGCAGTATTTT. Its translation is CSAGQAADTQYF.

The V and J genes are TRBV20-1 and TRBJ1-1; maybe TRBD1 (5 bases). CDR1 DFQATT and CDR2 SNEGSKA come from the germline V gene (reference sequence). The germline V and J ends were trimmed by 3 bases and 7 bases, with 9 bases remaining between them. The CDR3 loop spans 11 amino acids. This chain's CDR3 is CSASADSEAFF. For the CDR3, the DNA is TGCAGTGCTAGTGCCGACAGTGAAGCTTTCTTT.

This clonotype was counted a few times. The genes are TRBV6-2 or TRBV6-3 and TRBJ2-7; 10 bases agree with TRBD2. V lost 6 bases to trimming and J lost 6 bases; unmatched junction nucleotides: 8. Germline V gives CDR1 MNHEY, CDR2 SVGEGT. The length of the CDR3 is 14 residues. The DNA of the CDR3 is TGTGCCAGCAGGCGACTAGCGGGCGGGTCCGAGCAGTACTTC. It yields the protein CASRRLAGGSEQYF.

The rearrangement joins TRBV7-8 to TRBJ1-6; 7 bases match TRBD1. CDR1 is SGHVS, CDR2 FQNEAQ, per germline. V trimming: 5 bases; J trimming: 7 bases; junction bases outside the gene matches: 5. The CDR3 spans 14 residues. The CDR3 is CASSITGDNSPLHF. The CDR3, as DNA: TGTGCCAGCAGCATCACAGGGGACAATTCACCCCTCCACTTT. The variable domain in full, completed from reference TRBV7-8 and TRBJ1-6, reads GAGVSQSPRYKVAKRGQDVALRCDPISGHVSLFWYQQALGQGPEFLTYFQNEAQLDKSGLPSDRFFAERPEGSVSTLKIQRTQQEDSAVYLCASSITGDNSPLHFGNGTRLTVT.

The V and J genes are TRBV27 and TRBJ2-1; TRBD2 agrees at 10 bases. J gave up 0 bases and V 1 base, and 6 bases lay outside the gene matches. This CDR3 has 18 residues. CDR1 and CDR2 (germline): MNHEY, SMNVEV (reference sequence). CDR3 bases: TGTGCCAGCAGTTTATTAGCGGGGGGTCCGATCTCCTACAATGAGCAGTTCTTC. It encodes CASSLLAGGPISYNEQFF.

This clonotype was counted only a few times. This chain joins TRBV27 and TRBJ1-5; D not certain. The CDR3 extends over 14 amino acids. In germline, CDR1 is MNHEY, CDR2 SMNVEV (reference sequence). Trimming removed 8 bases from V and 0 bases from J, with 11 bases in between. In DNA, the CDR3 is TGTGCCAGCGGTCAGTTCGATAGCAATCAGCCCCAGCATTTT. This encodes CASGQFDSNQPQHF.

As concerns this clonotype: An end of the junction does not agree with germline; a read error may underlie this. V gene TRBV7-7 combines with J gene TRBJ2-5; 7 positions agree with TRBD2. The CDR3 totals 15 residues. Germline lookup yields CDR1 SSHAT and CDR2 FNYEAQ (reference sequence). CDR3 amino acids: CASSLGGGGGETQYF. The CDR3 bases are TGTGCTAGCAGCCTCGGCGGCGGGGGTGGGGAGACCCAGTACTTC.

Only a few counts were recorded for this clonotype. The chain joins TRBV27 to TRBJ1-1, with 7 bases identical to TRBD1. With V trimmed by 5 bases and J by 5 bases, 14 bases remained unmatched. Per the germline V gene, CDR1 is MNHEY and CDR2 is SMNVEV (reference sequence). The CDR3 has 16 amino acids. CDR3 protein: CASSPSLMRGHTEAFF. CDR3 coding DNA: TGTGCCAGCAGTCCCTCCCTTATGAGGGGGCATACTGAAGCTTTCTTT.

The J gene is TRBJ2-6, the V gene TRBV15; the D gene is possibly TRBD2 (5 bases). Trimming pared 8 bases from V and 4 bases from J, leaving 12 bases between. Germline assignment: CDR1 LNHNV and CDR2 YYDKDF (reference sequence). This CDR3 is built from 14 residues. The CDR3 region has the DNA TGTGCCACCCAACGGACGGGAGGGGCCAACGTCCTGACTTTC. Translating it yields CATQRTGGANVLTF.

The gene calls are TRBV10-3 and TRBJ1-6; the match to TRBD1 covers 8 bases. Trimming cost V 5 bases and J 9 bases; bases outside gene matches: 3. Germline V CDR1 and CDR2: ENHRY, SYGVKD. The CDR3 consists of 13 residues. CDR3 bases: TGTGCCATCAGTTCAGGGGGCCTTTCACCCCTCCACTTT. It encodes CAISSGGLSPLHF.

The chain couples TRBV6-1 to TRBJ1-5, with no clear D. Trimming cost V 6 bases and J 6 bases, with 9 bases left between them. The CDR3 consists of 12 residues. Germline CDR1 MNHNS, CDR2 SASEGT. CDR3 region: CASSLHVQPQHF. Here the CDR3 DNA reads TGTGCCAGCAGCCTCCATGTTCAGCCCCAGCATTTT.

The chain has TRBV6-2 or TRBV6-3 and TRBJ1-2; D is possibly TRBD1 (5 bases). CDR1 MNHEY and CDR2 SVGEGT come from the germline V gene. The CDR3 extends over 14 amino acids. Trimming took 2 bases from V and 7 from J, leaving 14 bases between them. This CDR3 is CASSYLKQGSGYTF. The CDR3, as DNA: TGTGCCAGCAGTTACCTAAAGCAGGGAAGTGGCTACACCTTC.

The CDR3 nucleotides read TGTGCCAGCAGTCTACTAGGTGTCTCCTACAATGAGCAGTTCTTC. Protein: CASSLLGVSYNEQFF. The chain has TRBV6-2 or TRBV6-3 and TRBJ2-1; tentatively, D is TRBD2 (5 bases). Trimming took off 5 bases at V and 0 bases at J, with 11 bases between the two ends. Germline-derived CDR1 and CDR2 are MNHEY and SVGEGT. The CDR3 loop spans 15 amino acids.

V is TRBV20-1 and J is TRBJ2-2, with 7 positions matching TRBD1. CDR1 is DFQATT, CDR2 SNEGSKA, per germline (reference sequence). The CDR3 is made up of 15 amino acids. V lost 0 bases to trimming and J lost 5 bases; unmatched junction nucleotides: 6. CDR3 coding DNA: TGCAGTGCTAGAGAAATAGGGGGCAATACCGGGGAGCTGTTTTTT. It is translated as CSAREIGGNTGELFF.

This clonotype has only one observation. This chain links TRBV27 with TRBJ2-3, with 8 bases lining up with TRBD2. The CDR3 has 15 amino acids. Trimming cost V 4 bases and J 7 bases; bases outside gene matches: 10. The germline CDR1 and CDR2 sequences are MNHEY and SMNVEV (reference sequence). The CDR3 region is CASSSGGATSNTQYF. The CDR3 nucleotides are TGTGCCAGCAGTTCGGGGGGGGCGACCTCAAATACGCAGTATTTT.

This clonotype appeared a few times. The V and J genes are TRBV24-1 and TRBJ1-5; 7 nucleotides line up with TRBD1. Germline CDR1 reads KGHDR; CDR2 reads SFDVKD. The CDR3 has 15 residues. Losses at the gene ends were 7 bases for V and 0 bases for J; bases not matched to a gene: 5. This CDR3 reads CATSGTETSNQPQHF. The CDR3 DNA sequence: TGTGCCACCAGCGGGACAGAAACTAGCAATCAGCCCCAGCATTTT.

The genes are TRBV7-8 and TRBJ1-3; D gene unclear. Germline V lookup: CDR1 SGHVS, CDR2 FQNEAQ. Trimming removed 5 bases from V and 0 bases from J, with 8 bases in between. The CDR3 has 14 amino acids. CDR3 sequence (DNA): TGTGCCAGCAGCCCCCAGAGCTCTGGAAACACCATATATTTT. Translating gives CASSPQSSGNTIYF.

The rearrangement joins TRBV6-1 to TRBJ2-7; TRBD2 matches at 10 bases. J was trimmed by 3 bases and V by 4 bases; bases with no gene match: 6. This CDR3 is built from 15 residues. Germline CDR1 and CDR2: MNHNS and SASEGT. CDR3 in amino acids: CASSAAGGLYYEQYF. The CDR3 DNA reads TGTGCCAGCAGTGCAGCGGGGGGGTTGTACTACGAGCAGTACTTC.